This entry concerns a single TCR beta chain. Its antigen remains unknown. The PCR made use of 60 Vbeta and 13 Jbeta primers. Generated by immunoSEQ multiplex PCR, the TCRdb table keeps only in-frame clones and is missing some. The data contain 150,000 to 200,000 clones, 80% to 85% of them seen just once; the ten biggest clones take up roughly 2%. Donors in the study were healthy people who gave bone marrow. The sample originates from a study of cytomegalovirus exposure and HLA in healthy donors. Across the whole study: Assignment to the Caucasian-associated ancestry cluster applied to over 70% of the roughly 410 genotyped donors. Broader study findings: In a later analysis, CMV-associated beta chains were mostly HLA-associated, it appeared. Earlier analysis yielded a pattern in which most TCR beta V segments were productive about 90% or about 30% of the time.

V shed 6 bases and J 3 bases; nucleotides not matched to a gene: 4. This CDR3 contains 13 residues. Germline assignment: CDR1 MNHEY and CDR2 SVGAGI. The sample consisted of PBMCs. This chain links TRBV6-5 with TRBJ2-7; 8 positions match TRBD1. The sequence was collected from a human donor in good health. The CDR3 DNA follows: TGTGCCAGCAGGGACAGGGAACACTACGAGCAGTACTTC. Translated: CASRDREHYEQYF.